The source of this T cell receptor beta chain is a study of early T cells in non-severe SARS-CoV-2 infection. Study-wide background: The chains were unpaired, and the sequenced material was bulk RNA from unsorted whole blood.

Individual cDNA molecules were tagged with unique molecular identifiers, the study reported. TCRdb reprocessed the 5' RACE reads with MiXCR, giving one entry per CDR3 protein. The data contain about 30,000 distinct CDR3 sequences, approximately 7% of them singletons. CDR1 and CDR2 (germline): SGHVS, FNYEAQ. Trimming cost V 4 bases and J 5 bases, with 11 bases left between them. The CDR3 runs 13 residues. V gene TRBV7-6 combines with J gene TRBJ2-5, with D possibly TRBD2 on 5 matching bases. The source of this sequence is an adult who was a healthcare worker with PCR-confirmed SARS-CoV-2 infection or an uninfected control (not recorded which). Sequenced input: whole blood. The CDR3: CASSSVWRETQYF. The CDR3 DNA reads TGTGCCAGCAGCTCGGTGTGGAGGGAGACCCAGTACTTC.